This passage covers 7 T cell receptor beta chains from one sample sequenced in a study of T-cell memory formation after mild COVID-19. TCRdb called the 5' RACE reads again in MiXCR, with one record for every CDR3 protein. The sample lists about 150,000 distinct CDR3 sequences; less than 25% were seen once. The sample comprised PBMCs or a T cell subset sorted from them (not recorded which). Every receptor here comes from an adult woman who had mild COVID-19 (a few samples of this study predate the infection). Cell type and time point are not known.

This clonotype was seen only a few times. V is TRBV12-3 or TRBV12-4 and J is TRBJ1-1; no clear D gene. The V end lost 3 bases, the J end lost 4 bases, and 18 bases lay between the germline ends. This CDR3 spans 16 amino acids. CDR3 in amino acids: CASSFGLLGLGTEAFF. CDR3 nucleotides: TGTGCCAGCAGTTTTGGACTTCTGGGTTTGGGCACTGAAGCTTTCTTT.

The J gene is TRBJ2-3, the V gene TRBV7-2, with 13 bases lining up with TRBD2. The CDR3 spans 19 residues. With 4 bases clipped from V and 0 bases from J, the junction kept 10 bases outside the gene matches. Germline V gene sequence: CDR1 SGHTA, CDR2 FQGNSA. The CDR3 DNA sequence: TGTGCCAGCAGCTCCGGCTCGGAGACTAGCGGGAGGAGCACAGATACGCAGTATTTT. It encodes CASSSGSETSGRSTDTQYF.

This clonotype was observed a handful of times. This rearrangement joins TRBV6-4 to TRBJ1-1; perhaps TRBD1 as D (6 bases). Germline CDR1 and CDR2: MRHNA and SNTAGT. The CDR3 contains 12 residues. The V and J ends lost 9 bases and 1 base respectively, with 9 bases between them. The CDR3 DNA is TGTGCCAGGAAGGACAGGAACACTGAAGCTTTCTTT. Its translation is CARKDRNTEAFF.

In this sample, this clonotype turned up a few times. This chain joins TRBV5-5 and TRBJ1-2, with D tentatively TRBD1 (6 bases). There are 16 residues in the CDR3. V dropped 4 bases and J dropped 4 bases, with 20 bases sitting between them. Looked up from germline, CDR1 is SGHKS and CDR2 is YYEKEE (reference sequence). The CDR3: CASSPGGGGMIYGYTF. The CDR3 DNA sequence: TGTGCCAGCAGCCCCGGAGGGGGGGGCATGATCTATGGCTACACCTTC.

This sequence joins TRBV6-4 and TRBJ2-5, with 8 bases matching TRBD1. There are 14 residues in the CDR3. V dropped 5 bases and J dropped 4; count of bases not matched to a gene: 6. The germline gives CDR1 MRHNA, CDR2 SNTAGT. CDR3 in amino acids: CASSPGTGAETQYF. The CDR3 DNA sequence: TGTGCCAGCAGTCCAGGGACAGGCGCAGAGACCCAGTACTTC.

The chain's CDR3 is CASRDRGSSYEQYF. CDR3 DNA: TGTGCCAGCAGAGACAGGGGGAGCTCCTACGAGCAGTACTTC. This chain uses TRBV6-1 with TRBJ2-7; 9 bases fit TRBD1. The trim removed 6 bases at V and 0 bases at J, leaving 3 bases unmatched. The CDR3 has 14 residues. Germline lookup yields CDR1 MNHNS and CDR2 SASEGT.

This clonotype was picked up a small number of times. This chain links TRBV12-3 or TRBV12-4 with TRBJ2-3; 8 bases match TRBD2. The CDR3 loop spans 14 amino acids. With 3 bases clipped from V and 3 bases from J, the junction kept 2 bases outside the gene matches. CDR3 sequence reads: CASSFGGGTDTQYF. The CDR3 bases are TGTGCCAGCAGTTTCGGGGGGGGTACAGATACGCAGTATTTT.